Listed here is a single TCR beta chain. Clones were sequenced by immunoSEQ multiplex PCR, and TCRdb holds only the in-frame ones, with some missing. In the table there are about 410,000 clones, 86% of which are singletons. The germline gives CDR1 SQVTM, CDR2 ANQGSEA. Trimming cost V 7 bases and J 4 bases, with 15 bases left between them. CDR3 length equals 13 residues. The data originate from a study of blood T cell repertoires in COVID-19. Looking at the study overall: The analysed material was cDNA or gDNA that came from T cells, B-cell-depleted T cells, or PBMCs.

Specimen: peripheral blood. The clonotype was recovered from a woman aged 25 to 45 with active or convalescent COVID-19. The chain recombines TRBV29-1 with TRBJ2-3; weak D call: TRBD2 (6 bases). The CDR3 is CSELLAGPDTQYF. Here the CDR3 DNA reads TGCAGCGAGCTACTAGCAGGGCCAGATACGCAGTATTTT.